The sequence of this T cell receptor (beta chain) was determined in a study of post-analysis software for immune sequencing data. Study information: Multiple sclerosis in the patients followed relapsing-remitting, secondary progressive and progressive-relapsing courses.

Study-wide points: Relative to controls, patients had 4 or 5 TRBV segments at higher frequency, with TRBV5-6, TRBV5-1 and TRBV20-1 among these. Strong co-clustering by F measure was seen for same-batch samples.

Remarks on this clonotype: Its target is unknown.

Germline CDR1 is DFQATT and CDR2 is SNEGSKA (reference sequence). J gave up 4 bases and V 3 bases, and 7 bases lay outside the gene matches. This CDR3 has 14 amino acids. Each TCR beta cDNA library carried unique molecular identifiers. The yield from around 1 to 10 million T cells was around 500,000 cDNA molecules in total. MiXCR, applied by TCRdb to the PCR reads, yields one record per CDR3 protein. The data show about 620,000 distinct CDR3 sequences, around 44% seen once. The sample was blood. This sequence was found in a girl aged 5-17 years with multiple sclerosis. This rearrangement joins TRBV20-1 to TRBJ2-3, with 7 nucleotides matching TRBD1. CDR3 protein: CSASGRQGPDTQYF. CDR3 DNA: TGCAGTGCTAGTGGGAGACAGGGTCCAGATACGCAGTATTTT.